The sequence of this TCR beta chain was determined in a study of T-cell memory formation after mild COVID-19. Overall study context: The TCR clusters were mostly specific to one donor. Findings of the study overall: A subset of responding clones appeared in pre-infection memory, suggesting cross-reactive memory joined. Day 15 to 85 contractors were CD4/CD8 balanced; later expanders leaned CD4+.

Constant-segment primers and 5'RACE yielded cDNA libraries for TCR alpha and TCR beta, each carrying sample barcodes and UMIs. In TCRdb, the 5' RACE reads were re-called with MiXCR into one record per CDR3 protein. Of 110,000 or so distinct CDR3 sequences listed, 18% are singletons. CDR1 is PRHDT, CDR2 FYEKMQ, per germline (reference sequence). The CDR3 contains 13 residues. Trimming took off 5 bases at V and 2 bases at J, with 8 bases between the two ends. About this clonotype: What it binds is unknown.

This chain links TRBV13 with TRBJ2-3; D is undetermined. Sample: PBMCs or a T cell subset sorted from them (not recorded which). The receptor's source is a young man who had mild COVID-19 (a few samples of this study predate the infection). Cell type and time point are not known. CDR3 region: CASSPLTTDTQYF. CDR3 bases: TGTGCCAGCAGCCCACTTACCACAGATACGCAGTATTTT.